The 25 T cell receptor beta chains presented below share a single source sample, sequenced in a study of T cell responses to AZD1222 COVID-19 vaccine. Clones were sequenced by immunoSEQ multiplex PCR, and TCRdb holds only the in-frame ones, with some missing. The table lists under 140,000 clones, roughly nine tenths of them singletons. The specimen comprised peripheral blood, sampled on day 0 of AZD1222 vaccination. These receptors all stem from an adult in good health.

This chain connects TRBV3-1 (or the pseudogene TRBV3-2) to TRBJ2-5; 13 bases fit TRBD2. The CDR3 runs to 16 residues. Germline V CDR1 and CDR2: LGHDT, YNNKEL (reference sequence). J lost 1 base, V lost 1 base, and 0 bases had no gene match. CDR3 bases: TGTGCCAGCAGCCAAGGGACTAGCGGGGGCCAAGAGACCCAGTACTTC. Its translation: CASSQGTSGGQETQYF.

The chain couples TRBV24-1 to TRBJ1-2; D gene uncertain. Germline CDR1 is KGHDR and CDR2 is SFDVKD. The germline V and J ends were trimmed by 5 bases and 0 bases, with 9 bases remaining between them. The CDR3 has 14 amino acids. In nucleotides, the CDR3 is TGTGCCACCAGTGTTCGAACAGCTAACTATGGCTACACCTTC. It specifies CATSVRTANYGYTF.

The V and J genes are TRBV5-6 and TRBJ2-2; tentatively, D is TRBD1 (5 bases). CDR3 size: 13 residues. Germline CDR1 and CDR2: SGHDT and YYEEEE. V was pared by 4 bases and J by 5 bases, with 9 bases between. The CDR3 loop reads CASSSRQTGELFF. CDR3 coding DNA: TGTGCCAGCAGCAGCCGACAGACCGGGGAGCTGTTTTTT.

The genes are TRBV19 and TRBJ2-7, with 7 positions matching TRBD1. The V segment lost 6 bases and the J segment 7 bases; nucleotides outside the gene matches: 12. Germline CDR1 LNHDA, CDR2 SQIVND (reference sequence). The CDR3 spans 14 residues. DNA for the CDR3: TGTGCCAGTAGCGTAACAGGGGAAGTTTGTGAGCAGTACTTC. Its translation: CASSVTGEVCEQYF.

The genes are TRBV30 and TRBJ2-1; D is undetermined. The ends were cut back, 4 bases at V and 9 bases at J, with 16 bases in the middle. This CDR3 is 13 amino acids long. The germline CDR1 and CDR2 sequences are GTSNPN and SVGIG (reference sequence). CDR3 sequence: CAWTPGPIAEQFF. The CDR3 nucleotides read TGTGCCTGGACTCCCGGTCCCATTGCTGAGCAGTTCTTC.

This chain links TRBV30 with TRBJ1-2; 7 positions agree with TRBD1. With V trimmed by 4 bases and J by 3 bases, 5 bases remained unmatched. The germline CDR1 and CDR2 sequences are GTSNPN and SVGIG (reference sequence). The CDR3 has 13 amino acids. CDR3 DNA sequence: TGTGCCTGGACCCCCGACAGGGACTATGGCTACACCTTC. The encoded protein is CAWTPDRDYGYTF.

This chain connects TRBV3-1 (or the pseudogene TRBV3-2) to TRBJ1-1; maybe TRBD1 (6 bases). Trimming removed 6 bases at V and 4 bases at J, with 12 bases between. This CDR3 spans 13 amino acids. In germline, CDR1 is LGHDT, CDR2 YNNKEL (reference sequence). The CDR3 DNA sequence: TGTGCCAGCAGAATCCCAGGGGCCACTGAAGCTTTCTTT. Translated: CASRIPGATEAFF.

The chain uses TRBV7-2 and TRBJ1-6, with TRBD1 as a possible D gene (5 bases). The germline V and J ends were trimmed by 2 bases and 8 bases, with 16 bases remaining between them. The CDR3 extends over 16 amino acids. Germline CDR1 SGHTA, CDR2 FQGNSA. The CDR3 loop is CASSLRGSPGDSPLHF. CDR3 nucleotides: TGTGCCAGCAGCTTACGGGGCAGTCCTGGGGATTCACCCCTCCACTTT.

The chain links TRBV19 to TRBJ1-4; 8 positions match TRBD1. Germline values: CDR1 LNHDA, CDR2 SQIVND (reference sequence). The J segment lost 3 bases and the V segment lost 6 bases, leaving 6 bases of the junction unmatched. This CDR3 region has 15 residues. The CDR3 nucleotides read TGTGCCAGTAGCAATCCGGGACAGGCTAATGAAAAACTGTTTTTT. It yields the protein CASSNPGQANEKLFF.

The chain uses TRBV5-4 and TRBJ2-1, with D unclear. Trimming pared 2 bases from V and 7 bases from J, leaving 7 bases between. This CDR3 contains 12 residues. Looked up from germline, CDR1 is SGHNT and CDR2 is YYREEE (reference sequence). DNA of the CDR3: TGTGCCAGCAGCTTACCCGGTAATGAGCAGTTCTTC. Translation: CASSLPGNEQFF.

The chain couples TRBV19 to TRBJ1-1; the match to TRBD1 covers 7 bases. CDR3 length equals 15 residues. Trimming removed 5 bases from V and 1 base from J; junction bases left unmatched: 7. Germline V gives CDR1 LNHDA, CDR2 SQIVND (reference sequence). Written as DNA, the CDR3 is TGTGCCAGTAGTGGGGACAGACTTTCGAACACTGAAGCTTTCTTT. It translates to CASSGDRLSNTEAFF.

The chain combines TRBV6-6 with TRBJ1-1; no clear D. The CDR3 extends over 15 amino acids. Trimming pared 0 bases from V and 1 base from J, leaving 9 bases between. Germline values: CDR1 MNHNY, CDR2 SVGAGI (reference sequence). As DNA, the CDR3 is TGTGCCAGCAGTTACTCGCAACCAACGAACACTGAAGCTTTCTTT. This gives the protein CASSYSQPTNTEAFF.

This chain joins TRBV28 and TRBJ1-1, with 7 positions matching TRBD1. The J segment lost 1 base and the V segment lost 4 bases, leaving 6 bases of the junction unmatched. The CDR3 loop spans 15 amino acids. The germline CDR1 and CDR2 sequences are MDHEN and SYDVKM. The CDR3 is CASSWGDSSNTEAFF. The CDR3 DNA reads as TGTGCCAGCAGTTGGGGGGACAGCTCGAACACTGAAGCTTTCTTT.

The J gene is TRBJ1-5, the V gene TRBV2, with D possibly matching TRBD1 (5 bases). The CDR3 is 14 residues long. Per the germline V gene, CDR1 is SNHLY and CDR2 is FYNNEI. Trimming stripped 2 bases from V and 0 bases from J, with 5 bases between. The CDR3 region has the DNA TGTGCCAGCAGTGAAAGGGGTAGCAATCAGCCCCAGCATTTT. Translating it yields CASSERGSNQPQHF.

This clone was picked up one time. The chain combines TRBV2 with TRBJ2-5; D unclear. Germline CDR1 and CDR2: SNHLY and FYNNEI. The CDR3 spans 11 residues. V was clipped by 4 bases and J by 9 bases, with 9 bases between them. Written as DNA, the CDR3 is TGTGCCAGCAGTGCAGCCCGCGCCCAGTACTTC. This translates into CASSAARAQYF. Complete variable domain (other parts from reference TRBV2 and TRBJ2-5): EPEVTQTPSHQVTQMGQEVILRCVPISNHLYFYWYRQILGQKVEFLVSFYNNEISEKSEIFDDQFSVERPDGSNFTLKIRSTKLEDSAMYFCASSAARAQYFGPGTRLLVL.

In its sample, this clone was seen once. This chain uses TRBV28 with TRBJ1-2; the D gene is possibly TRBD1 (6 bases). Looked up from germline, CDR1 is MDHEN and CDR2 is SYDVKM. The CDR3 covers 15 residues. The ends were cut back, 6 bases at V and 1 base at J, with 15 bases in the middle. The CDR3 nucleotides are TGTGCCAGCAGCCGAAGGACAGCCTATAACTATGGCTACACCTTC. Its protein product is CASSRRTAYNYGYTF.

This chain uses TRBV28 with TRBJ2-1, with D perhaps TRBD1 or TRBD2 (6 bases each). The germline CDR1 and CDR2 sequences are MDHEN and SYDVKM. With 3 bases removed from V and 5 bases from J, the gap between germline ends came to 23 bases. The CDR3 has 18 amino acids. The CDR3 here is CASSLQGRGSAKNNEQFF. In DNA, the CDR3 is TGTGCCAGCAGTTTGCAGGGGCGGGGTTCGGCTAAGAACAATGAGCAGTTCTTC.

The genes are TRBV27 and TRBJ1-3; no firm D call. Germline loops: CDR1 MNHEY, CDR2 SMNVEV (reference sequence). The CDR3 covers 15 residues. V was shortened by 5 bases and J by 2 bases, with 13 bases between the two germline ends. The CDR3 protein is CASSLSTAAGNTIYF. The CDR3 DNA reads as TGTGCCAGCAGTCTTAGTACGGCGGCTGGAAACACCATATATTTT.

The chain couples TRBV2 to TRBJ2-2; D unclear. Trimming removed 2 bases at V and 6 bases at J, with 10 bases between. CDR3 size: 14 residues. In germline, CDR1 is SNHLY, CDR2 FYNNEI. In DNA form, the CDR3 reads TGTGCCAGCAGTGAATCACGTACACCCGGGGAGCTGTTTTTT. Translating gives CASSESRTPGELFF.

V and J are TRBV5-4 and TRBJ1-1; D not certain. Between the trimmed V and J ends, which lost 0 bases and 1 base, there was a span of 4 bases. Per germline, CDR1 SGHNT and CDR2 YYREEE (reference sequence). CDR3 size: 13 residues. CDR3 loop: CASSLVKNTEAFF. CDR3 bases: TGTGCCAGCAGCTTGGTGAAGAACACTGAAGCTTTCTTT.

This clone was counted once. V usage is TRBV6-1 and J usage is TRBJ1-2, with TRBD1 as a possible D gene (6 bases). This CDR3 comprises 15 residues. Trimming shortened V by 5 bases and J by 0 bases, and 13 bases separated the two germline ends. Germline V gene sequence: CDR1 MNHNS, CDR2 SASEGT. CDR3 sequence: CASSLTGDPNYGYTF. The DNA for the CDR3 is TGTGCCAGCAGTTTGACAGGAGACCCTAACTATGGCTACACCTTC.

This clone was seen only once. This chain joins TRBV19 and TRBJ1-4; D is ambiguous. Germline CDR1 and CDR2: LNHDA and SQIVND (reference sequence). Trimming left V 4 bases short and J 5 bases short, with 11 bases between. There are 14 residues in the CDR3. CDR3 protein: CASSSEMVNEKLFF. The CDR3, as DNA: TGTGCCAGTAGTAGTGAAATGGTGAATGAAAAACTGTTTTTT.

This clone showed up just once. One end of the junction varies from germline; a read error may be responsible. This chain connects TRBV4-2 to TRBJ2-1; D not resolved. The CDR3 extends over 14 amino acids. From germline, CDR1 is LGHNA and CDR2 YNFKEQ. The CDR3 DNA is TGTGCCAGCAGCCAAGAGGGAACCTACTATGAGCAGTTCTTC. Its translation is CASSQEGTYYEQFF.

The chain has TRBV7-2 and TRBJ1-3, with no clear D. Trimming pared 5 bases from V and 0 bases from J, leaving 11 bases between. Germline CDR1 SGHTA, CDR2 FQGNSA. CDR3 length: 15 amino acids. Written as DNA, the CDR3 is TGTGCCAGCAGCCACCGACGGTTCTCTGGAAACACCATATATTTT. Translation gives CASSHRRFSGNTIYF.

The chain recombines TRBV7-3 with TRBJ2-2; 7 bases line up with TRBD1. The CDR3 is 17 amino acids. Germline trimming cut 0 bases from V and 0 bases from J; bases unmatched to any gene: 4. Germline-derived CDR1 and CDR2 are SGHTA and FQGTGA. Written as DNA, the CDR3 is TGTGCCAGCAGCTTAACCCGGGACAGCTCGAACACCGGGGAGCTGTTTTTT. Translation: CASSLTRDSSNTGELFF.